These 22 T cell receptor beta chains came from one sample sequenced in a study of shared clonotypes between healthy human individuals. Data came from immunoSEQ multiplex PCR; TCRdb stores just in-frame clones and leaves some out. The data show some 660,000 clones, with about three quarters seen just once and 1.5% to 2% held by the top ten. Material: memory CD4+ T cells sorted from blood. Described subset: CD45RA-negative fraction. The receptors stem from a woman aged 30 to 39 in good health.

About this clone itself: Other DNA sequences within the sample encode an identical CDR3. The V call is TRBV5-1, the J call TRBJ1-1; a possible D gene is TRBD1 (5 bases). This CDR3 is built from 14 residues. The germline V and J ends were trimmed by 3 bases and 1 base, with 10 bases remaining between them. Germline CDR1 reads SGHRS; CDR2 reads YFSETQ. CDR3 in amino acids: CASSSGTENTEAFF. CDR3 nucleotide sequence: TGCGCCAGCAGCTCAGGGACGGAGAACACTGAAGCTTTCTTT.

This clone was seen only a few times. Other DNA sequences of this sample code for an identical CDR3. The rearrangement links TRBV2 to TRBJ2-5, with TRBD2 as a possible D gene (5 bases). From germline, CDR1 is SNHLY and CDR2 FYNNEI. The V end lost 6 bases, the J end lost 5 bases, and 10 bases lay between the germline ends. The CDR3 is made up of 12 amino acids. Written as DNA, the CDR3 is TGTGCCAGCAGCGAGCGGCGGGAGACCCAGTACTTC. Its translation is CASSERRETQYF.

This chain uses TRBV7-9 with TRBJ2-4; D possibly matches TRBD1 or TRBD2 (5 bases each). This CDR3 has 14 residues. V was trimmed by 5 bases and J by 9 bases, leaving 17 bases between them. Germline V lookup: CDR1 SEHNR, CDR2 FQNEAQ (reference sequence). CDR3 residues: CASSPGPWGIIQYF. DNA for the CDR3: TGTGCCAGCAGCCCTGGCCCTTGGGGGATCATTCAGTACTTC. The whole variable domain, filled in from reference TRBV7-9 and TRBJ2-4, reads DTGVSQNPRHKITKRGQNVTFRCDPISEHNRLYWYRQTLGQGPEFLTYFQNEAQLEKSRLLSDRFSAERPKGSFSTLEIQRTEQGDSAMYLCASSPGPWGIIQYFGAGTRLSVL.

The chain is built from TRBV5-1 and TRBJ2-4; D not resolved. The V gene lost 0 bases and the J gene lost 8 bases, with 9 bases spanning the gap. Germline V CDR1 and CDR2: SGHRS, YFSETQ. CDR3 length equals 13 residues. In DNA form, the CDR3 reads TGCGCCAGCAGCTTGGCGGTCGCGGACATTCAGTACTTC. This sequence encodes CASSLAVADIQYF. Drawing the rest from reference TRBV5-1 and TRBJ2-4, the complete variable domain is KAGVTQTPRYLIKTRGQQVTLSCSPISGHRSVSWYQQTPGQGLQFLFEYFSETQRNKGNFPGRFSGRQFSNSRSEMNVSTLELGDSALYLCASSLAVADIQYFGAGTRLSVL.

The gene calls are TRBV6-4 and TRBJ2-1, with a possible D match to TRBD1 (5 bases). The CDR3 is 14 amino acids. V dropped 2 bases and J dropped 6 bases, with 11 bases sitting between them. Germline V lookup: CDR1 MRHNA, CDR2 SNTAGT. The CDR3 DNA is TGTGCCAGCAGTGACCAAGGGGTCGGCAATGAGCAGTTCTTC. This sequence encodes CASSDQGVGNEQFF.

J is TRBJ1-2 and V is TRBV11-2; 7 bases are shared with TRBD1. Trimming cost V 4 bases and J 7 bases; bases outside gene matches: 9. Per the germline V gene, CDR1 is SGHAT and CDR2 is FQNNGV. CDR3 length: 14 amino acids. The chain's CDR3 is CASSSASGGGGYTF. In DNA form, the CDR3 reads TGTGCCAGCAGCTCAGCGTCAGGGGGTGGTGGCTACACCTTC.

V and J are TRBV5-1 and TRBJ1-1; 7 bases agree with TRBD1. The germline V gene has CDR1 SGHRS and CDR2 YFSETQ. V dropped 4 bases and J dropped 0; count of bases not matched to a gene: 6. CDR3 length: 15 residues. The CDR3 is CASSPLTGMNTEAFF. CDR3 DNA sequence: TGCGCCAGCAGCCCACTGACAGGGATGAACACTGAAGCTTTCTTT.

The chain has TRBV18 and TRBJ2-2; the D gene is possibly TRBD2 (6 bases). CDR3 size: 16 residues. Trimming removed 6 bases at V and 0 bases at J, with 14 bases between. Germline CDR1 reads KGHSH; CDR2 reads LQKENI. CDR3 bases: TGTGCCAGCTCCCAACCGGGACTCGCGAACACCGGGGAGCTGTTTTTT. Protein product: CASSQPGLANTGELFF.

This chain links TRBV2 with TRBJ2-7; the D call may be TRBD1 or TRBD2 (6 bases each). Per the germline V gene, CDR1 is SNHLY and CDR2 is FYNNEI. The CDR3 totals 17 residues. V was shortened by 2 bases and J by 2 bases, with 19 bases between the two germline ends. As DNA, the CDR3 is TGTGCCAGCAGTGAACTCTCAGGTGGAGGGGGTGCCTACGAGCAGTACTTC. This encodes CASSELSGGGGAYEQYF.

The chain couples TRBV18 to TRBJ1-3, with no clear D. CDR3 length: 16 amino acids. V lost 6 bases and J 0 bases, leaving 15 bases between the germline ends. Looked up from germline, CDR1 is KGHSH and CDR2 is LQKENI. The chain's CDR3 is CASSPDVDGSGNTIYF. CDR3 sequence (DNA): TGTGCCAGCTCGCCTGATGTTGACGGCTCTGGAAACACCATATATTTT.

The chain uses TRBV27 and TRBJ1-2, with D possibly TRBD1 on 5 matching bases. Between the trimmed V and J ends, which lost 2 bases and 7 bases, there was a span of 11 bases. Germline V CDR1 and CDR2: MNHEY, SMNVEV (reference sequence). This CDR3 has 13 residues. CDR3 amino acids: CASSLGGGSGYTF. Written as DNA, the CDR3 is TGTGCCAGCAGTTTAGGGGGAGGTAGTGGCTACACCTTC.

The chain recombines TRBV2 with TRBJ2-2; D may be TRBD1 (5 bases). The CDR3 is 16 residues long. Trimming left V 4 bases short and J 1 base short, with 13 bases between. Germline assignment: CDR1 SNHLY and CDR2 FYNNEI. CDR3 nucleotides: TGTGCCAGCAGTGCTCTCAGGGCGAAGAACACCGGGGAGCTGTTTTTT. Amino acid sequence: CASSALRAKNTGELFF.

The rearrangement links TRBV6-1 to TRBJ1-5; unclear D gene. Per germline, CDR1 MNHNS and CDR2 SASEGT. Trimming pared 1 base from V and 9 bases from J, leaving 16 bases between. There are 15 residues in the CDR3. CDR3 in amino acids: CASSEVQYGVWPQHF. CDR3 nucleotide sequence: TGTGCCAGCAGTGAAGTCCAATACGGGGTCTGGCCCCAGCATTTT.

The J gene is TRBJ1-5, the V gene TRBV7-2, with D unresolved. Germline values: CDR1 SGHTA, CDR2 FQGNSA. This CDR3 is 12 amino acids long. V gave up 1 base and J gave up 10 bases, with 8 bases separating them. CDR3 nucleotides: TGTGCCAGCAGCTTAGAGCTGGGACCCCAGCATTTT. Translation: CASSLELGPQHF.

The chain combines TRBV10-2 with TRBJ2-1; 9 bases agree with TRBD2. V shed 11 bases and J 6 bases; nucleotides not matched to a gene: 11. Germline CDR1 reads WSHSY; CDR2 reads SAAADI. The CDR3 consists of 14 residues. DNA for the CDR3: TGCGCCGCTTCAGTAGCGGGAGTTCGCAATGAGCAGTTCTTC. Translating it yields CAASVAGVRNEQFF.

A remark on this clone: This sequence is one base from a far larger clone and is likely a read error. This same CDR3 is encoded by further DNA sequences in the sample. The CDR3 reads CASSLGDRDSGELFF. Here the CDR3 DNA reads TGCGCCAGCAGCTTGGGGGACAGGGACAGCGGGGAGCTGTTTTTT. The rearrangement links TRBV5-1 to TRBJ2-2, with 9 bases that match TRBD1. This CDR3 spans 15 amino acids. Germline V gene sequence: CDR1 SGHRS, CDR2 YFSETQ. Trimming at V came to 0 bases and at J to 7 bases, leaving 4 bases not matched to a gene.

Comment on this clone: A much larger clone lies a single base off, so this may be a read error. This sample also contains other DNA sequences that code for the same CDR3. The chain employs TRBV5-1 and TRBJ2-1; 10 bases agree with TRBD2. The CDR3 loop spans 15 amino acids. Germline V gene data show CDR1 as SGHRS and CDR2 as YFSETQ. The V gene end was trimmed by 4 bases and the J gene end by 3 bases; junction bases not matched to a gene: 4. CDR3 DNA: TGCGCCAGCAGCCCAGCTAGCGGGAGCTACAATGAGCAGTTCTTC. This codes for CASSPASGSYNEQFF.

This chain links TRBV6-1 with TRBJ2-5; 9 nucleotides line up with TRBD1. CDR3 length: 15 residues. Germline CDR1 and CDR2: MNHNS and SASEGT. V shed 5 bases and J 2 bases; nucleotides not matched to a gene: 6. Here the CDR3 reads CASSQIGTGQETQYF. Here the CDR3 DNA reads TGTGCCAGCAGTCAAATTGGGACAGGGCAAGAGACCCAGTACTTC.

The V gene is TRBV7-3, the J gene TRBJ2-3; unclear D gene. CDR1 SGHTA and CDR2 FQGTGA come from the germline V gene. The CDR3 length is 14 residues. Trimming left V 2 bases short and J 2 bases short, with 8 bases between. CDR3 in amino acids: CASSLSPSTDTQYF. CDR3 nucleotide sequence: TGTGCCAGCAGCTTATCCCCCTCCACAGATACGCAGTATTTT.

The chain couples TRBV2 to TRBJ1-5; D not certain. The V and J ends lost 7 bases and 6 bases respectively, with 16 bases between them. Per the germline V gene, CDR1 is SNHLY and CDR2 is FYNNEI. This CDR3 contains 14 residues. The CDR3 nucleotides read TGTGCCAGCAAGGCCGACTCGGGGTTTCAGCCCCAGCATTTT. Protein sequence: CASKADSGFQPQHF.

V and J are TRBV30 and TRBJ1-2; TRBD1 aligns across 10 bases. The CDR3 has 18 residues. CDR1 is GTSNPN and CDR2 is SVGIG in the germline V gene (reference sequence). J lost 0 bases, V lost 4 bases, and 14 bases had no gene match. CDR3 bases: TGTGCCTGGAAAGACAGGGGGCCCCGCTCTCGTACTAACTATGGCTACACCTTC. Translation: CAWKDRGPRSRTNYGYTF.

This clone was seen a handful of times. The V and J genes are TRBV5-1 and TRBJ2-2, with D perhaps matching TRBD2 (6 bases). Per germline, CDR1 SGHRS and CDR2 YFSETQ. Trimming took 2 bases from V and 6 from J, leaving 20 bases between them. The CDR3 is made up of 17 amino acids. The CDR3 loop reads CASSLIPGGVISGELFF. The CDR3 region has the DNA TGCGCCAGCAGCTTAATTCCCGGGGGAGTCATTTCCGGGGAGCTGTTTTTT.